At least ten counts were recorded for the clone carrying this TCR beta chain. CDR3 length equals 16 residues. From germline, CDR1 is LNHDA and CDR2 SQIVND (reference sequence). V lost 8 bases, J lost 6 bases, and 23 bases lay in between. The time point denotes: newly diagnosed GD, antithyroid drugs for less than 3 months. There was RNA extracted from PBMCs, and the TCR library was made from it. The sample belongs to a study of regulatory T cells in long-lasting Graves disease. Combining iRepertoire HTBI primers with Arm-PCR of CDR3 regions, the authors built TCR beta libraries. One entry per CDR3 protein, called by TCRdb with MiXCR from the multiplex PCR reads. Here the sample spans hundreds of thousands of distinct CDR3 sequences, approximately 16% being singletons. Another study also made use of these data, one on T cells in Graves' hyperthyroidism and ophthalmopathy. According to that study: Ophthalmopathy was told apart from stable hyperthyroidism by a 13 V-J model.

The chain carries TRBV19 and TRBJ2-1, with D possibly being TRBD2 (6 bases). Here the sequenced sample was peripheral blood mononuclear cells (PBMCs), taken at new diagnosis, from a patient treated with antithyroid drugs. The receptor comes from a middle-aged woman with Graves disease. The CDR3 loop is CASAPRIGGEANEQFF. CDR3 DNA: TGTGCCAGTGCCCCCCGAATTGGAGGGGAGGCCAATGAGCAGTTCTTC.